Below are 21 T cell receptor beta chains sequenced from a single sample in a study of cytomegalovirus exposure and HLA in healthy donors. The method was immunoSEQ multiplex PCR; TCRdb's version includes in-frame clones alone and lacks a portion of them. The sample has a few hundred thousand clones, roughly 88% seen once. Sequences were obtained from PBMCs. The receptors here all came from a woman younger than 35 in good health and CMV-seronegative.

This clone was recorded only once. The V call is TRBV9, the J call TRBJ2-3; 7 nucleotides align to TRBD2. V lost 3 bases to trimming and J lost 4 bases; unmatched junction nucleotides: 5. Germline assignment: CDR1 SGDLS and CDR2 YYNGEE. This CDR3 region has 14 residues. The chain's CDR3 is CASSAGGGPDTQYF. CDR3 nucleotides: TGTGCCAGCAGCGCGGGCGGGGGTCCAGATACGCAGTATTTT.

The chain combines TRBV5-1 with TRBJ2-5, with D perhaps matching TRBD2 (6 bases). The V and J ends lost 7 bases and 1 base respectively, with 17 bases between them. The CDR3 consists of 15 residues. Germline V gives CDR1 SGHRS, CDR2 YFSETQ. CDR3 amino acids: CASVLGTLLQETQYF. The CDR3 DNA reads as TGCGCCAGCGTCCTCGGGACTTTACTCCAAGAGACCCAGTACTTC.

This chain connects TRBV5-1 to TRBJ2-7; perhaps TRBD2 as D (5 bases). The V and J ends lost 6 bases and 3 bases respectively, with 16 bases between them. Germline V gene sequence: CDR1 SGHRS, CDR2 YFSETQ. The CDR3 runs 14 residues. The CDR3 bases are TGCGCCAGCACCTTTTGGGAGTTGGGCTACGAGCAGTACTTC. Amino acids: CASTFWELGYEQYF.

This chain links TRBV13 with TRBJ2-7, with 12 bases that match TRBD2. Germline V gives CDR1 PRHDT, CDR2 FYEKMQ (reference sequence). Trimming took 4 bases from V and 7 from J; bases not matched to a gene: 11. This CDR3 contains 16 residues. Written as DNA, the CDR3 is TGTGCCAGCAGCTCCCGTCTAGCGGGAGGGCTGCGGGAGCAGTACTTC. Amino acid sequence: CASSSRLAGGLREQYF.

The genes are TRBV11-3 and TRBJ1-1; possible D gene TRBD1, 5 bases. The CDR3 is made up of 17 amino acids. Germline values: CDR1 SGHNT, CDR2 YENEEA. Trimming cost V 1 base and J 1 base, with 16 bases left between them. CDR3 region: CASSLGRARTGNTEAFF. CDR3 bases: TGTGCCAGCAGCTTAGGTCGGGCCCGTACAGGGAACACTGAAGCTTTCTTT.

This clone was counted between two and nine times. V gene TRBV6-5 combines with J gene TRBJ1-2; D gene unclear. V was cut by 2 bases and J by 8 bases, with 15 bases left in between. The CDR3 has 14 amino acids. Germline CDR1 MNHEY, CDR2 SVGAGI. CDR3 in amino acids: CASSYGQTLAGYTF. The CDR3 DNA reads as TGTGCCAGCAGTTACGGGCAGACACTTGCCGGCTACACCTTC.

The chain has TRBV6-4 and TRBJ1-2; no firm D call. The V gene lost 5 bases and the J gene lost 2 bases, with 9 bases spanning the gap. This CDR3 comprises 13 residues. CDR1 is MRHNA, CDR2 SNTAGT, per germline. The CDR3 DNA reads TGTGCCAGCAGTCGGTCGGGGAACTATGGCTACACCTTC. This gives the protein CASSRSGNYGYTF.

The chain couples TRBV4-3 to TRBJ2-2; D perhaps matches TRBD2 (6 bases). Germline CDR1 LGHNA, CDR2 YSLEER. Trimming took 4 bases from V and 1 from J, leaving 13 bases between them. The CDR3 runs 16 residues. As DNA, the CDR3 is TGCGCCAGCAGCCCTGTGGGTAGCGGGAACACCGGGGAGCTGTTTTTT. Translation gives CASSPVGSGNTGELFF.

The V gene is TRBV7-2, the J gene TRBJ2-7, with TRBD1 identical over 7 bases. J gave up 5 bases and V 7 bases, and 14 bases lay outside the gene matches. The CDR3 runs 15 residues. The germline gives CDR1 SGHTA, CDR2 FQGNSA. For the CDR3, the DNA is TGTGCCAGCACCGTGACAGGGTGGGGAGTCCACGAGCAGTACTTC. This sequence encodes CASTVTGWGVHEQYF.

The J gene is TRBJ2-1, the V gene TRBV12-5; D gene uncertain. Germline CDR1 and CDR2: LGHNT and FRNRAP. The CDR3 has 10 residues. With 6 bases removed from V and 7 bases from J, the gap between germline ends came to 4 bases. The CDR3 here is CASGPNEQFF. CDR3 DNA: TGTGCTAGTGGCCCAAATGAGCAGTTCTTC.

CDR3 loop: CASSTDMNTEAFF. In DNA form, the CDR3 reads TGTGCCAGCAGTACAGATATGAACACTGAAGCTTTCTTT. The rearrangement joins TRBV2 to TRBJ1-1, with unresolved D. Trimming pared 5 bases from V and 0 bases from J, leaving 7 bases between. The CDR3 is 13 residues long. Germline V CDR1 and CDR2: SNHLY, FYNNEI.

V is TRBV4-2 and J is TRBJ2-5; 12 positions agree with TRBD1. Looked up from germline, CDR1 is LGHNA and CDR2 is YNFKEQ. The CDR3 runs to 17 residues. Trimming cost V 4 bases and J 5 bases; bases outside gene matches: 11. CDR3 nucleotides: TGTGCCAGCAGCCCACGGGGGACAGGGGGCAATGGGGAGACCCAGTACTTC. This sequence encodes CASSPRGTGGNGETQYF.

V gene TRBV18 combines with J gene TRBJ1-2; possible D gene TRBD1, 6 bases. V shed 3 bases and J shed 6 bases, with 11 bases lying between them. CDR3 length: 13 residues. Germline V gene sequence: CDR1 KGHSH, CDR2 LQKENI. The CDR3 loop is CASSPGAADGYTF. The CDR3 DNA follows: TGTGCCAGCTCACCGGGGGCTGCGGATGGCTACACCTTC.

Here the CDR3 reads CASGFLVAGRDTQYF. The CDR3 nucleotides read TGTGCTAGTGGTTTTTTAGTAGCGGGACGGGATACGCAGTATTTT. The chain is built from TRBV12-5 and TRBJ2-3; 8 bases are a match to TRBD2. CDR1 and CDR2 from the germline V gene are LGHNT and FRNRAP. This CDR3 has 15 amino acids. With 3 bases clipped from V and 6 bases from J, the junction kept 8 bases outside the gene matches.

This sequence joins TRBV5-1 and TRBJ1-1; D ambiguous. There are 14 residues in the CDR3. From germline, CDR1 is SGHRS and CDR2 YFSETQ. V lost 4 bases and J lost 1, with 11 bases in between. CDR3 residues: CASSTPSGNTEAFF. The CDR3 nucleotides are TGCGCCAGCAGCACCCCCAGCGGGAACACTGAAGCTTTCTTT. The whole variable domain, remainder taken from reference TRBV5-1 and TRBJ1-1, is KAGVTQTPRYLIKTRGQQVTLSCSPISGHRSVSWYQQTPGQGLQFLFEYFSETQRNKGNFPGRFSGRQFSNSRSEMNVSTLELGDSALYLCASSTPSGNTEAFFGQGTRLTVV.

The chain has TRBV6-6 and TRBJ1-1; D perhaps matches TRBD1 (5 bases). V lost 7 bases, J lost 5 bases, and 17 bases lay in between. This CDR3 region has 14 residues. Germline V lookup: CDR1 MNHNY, CDR2 SVGAGI (reference sequence). The DNA of the CDR3 is TGTGCCAGCACCGAGACAGCTTTCAGGACTGAAGCTTTCTTT. Residues: CASTETAFRTEAFF.

CDR3 DNA: TGTGCCAGCAGTTTGCAGATTACTAGCGGAGCCTACAATGAGCAGTTCTTC. Its translation: CASSLQITSGAYNEQFF. V is TRBV27 and J is TRBJ2-1; 8 bases agree with TRBD2. This CDR3 comprises 17 residues. Germline V lookup: CDR1 MNHEY, CDR2 SMNVEV (reference sequence). V trimming: 3 bases; J trimming: 2 bases; junction bases outside the gene matches: 9.

The genes are TRBV9 and TRBJ2-1; the match to TRBD1 covers 8 bases. V lost 0 bases, J lost 7 bases, and 6 bases stayed unmatched. The germline V gene encodes CDR1 SGDLS and CDR2 YYNGEE. This CDR3 region has 15 residues. This CDR3 reads CASSVGPGGGNEQFF. The CDR3 DNA is TGTGCCAGCAGCGTAGGGCCAGGGGGCGGGAATGAGCAGTTCTTC.

The genes are TRBV30 and TRBJ2-1, with TRBD2 matching 12 bases. Unmatched junction bases numbered 3, after V lost 3 bases and J lost 9 bases. Germline CDR1 GTSNPN, CDR2 SVGIG (reference sequence). The CDR3 has 13 residues. Written as DNA, the CDR3 is TGTGCCTGGAGCCGGACTAGCGGGGCTGAGCAGTTCTTC. This encodes CAWSRTSGAEQFF.

The genes are TRBV30 and TRBJ1-1, with TRBD1 matching 8 bases. This CDR3 is built from 17 residues. V dropped 4 bases and J dropped 4; count of bases not matched to a gene: 17. Germline CDR1 GTSNPN, CDR2 SVGIG (reference sequence). The CDR3 DNA follows: TGTGCCTGGATTCCCCCAGGGGGCGCAGGCCGGGCCACTGAAGCTTTCTTT. This sequence encodes CAWIPPGGAGRATEAFF. The full variable domain, completed using reference TRBV30 and TRBJ1-1, is SQTIHQWPATLVQPVGSPLSLECTVEGTSNPNLYWYRQAAGRGLQLLFYSVGIGQISSEVPQNLSASRPQDRQFILSSKKLLLSDSGFYLCAWIPPGGAGRATEAFFGQGTRLTVV.

The V and J genes are TRBV7-3 and TRBJ2-2; D gene uncertain. There are 14 residues in the CDR3. Germline values: CDR1 SGHTA, CDR2 FQGTGA. Trimming cost V 5 bases and J 2 bases, with 9 bases left between them. CDR3 amino acids: CASSPSLNTGELFF. CDR3 nucleotides: TGTGCCAGCAGCCCGTCACTCAACACCGGGGAGCTGTTTTTT.